This TCR beta chain stems from a study of T cells after yellow fever vaccination. This clonotype turned up a few times. The CDR3 extends over 13 amino acids. J lost 2 bases, V lost 4 bases, and 0 bases had no gene match. Germline V gene sequence: CDR1 DFQATT, CDR2 SNEGSKA (reference sequence). TCRdb recomputed calls from the 5' RACE reads with MiXCR, one row per CDR3 protein. The sample carries 620,000 or so distinct CDR3 sequences, about a sixth recorded once. This specimen consisted of PBMCs, obtained 4 to 6 days after the first yellow fever vaccination. The V call is TRBV20-1, the J call TRBJ2-2; TRBD1 aligns across 8 bases. This receptor was taken from a man younger than 35 who received the YFV17D yellow fever vaccine. In DNA form, the CDR3 reads TGCAGTGCTACAGGGGGCAACACCGGGGAGCTGTTTTTT. It yields the protein CSATGGNTGELFF.